One sample yielded the 4 T cell receptor beta chains listed below, sequenced in a study of vaccination and CD4 T cells after COVID-19. Their specific antigens are unknown. Researchers used the Oncomine TCR Beta short-read assay to sequence DNA from cultured CD4+ T cells. TCRdb called the PCR reads again in MiXCR, with one record for every CDR3 protein. The sample lists about 27,000 distinct CDR3 sequences, under 75% occurring once. Noted treatment: approximately nine-day PBMC culture with coronavirus spike peptide pools or control peptides (ViraFEST assay). The sample here was CD4+ T cells from blood, cultured in vitro, taken after SARS-CoV-2 vaccination. Receptors were obtained from a human donor who received a COVID-19 vaccine.

This chain joins TRBV5-4 and TRBJ2-2; D may correspond to TRBD1 or TRBD2 (5 bases each). The CDR3 covers 17 residues. V was pared by 0 bases and J by 1 base, with 13 bases between. Germline CDR1 reads SGHNT; CDR2 reads YYREEE (reference sequence). The CDR3 coding sequence is TGTGCCAGCAGCTTGGATGCAGGGACGGAGAACACCGGGGAGCTGTTTTTT. This gives the protein CASSLDAGTENTGELFF.

This clonotype showed up just once. This chain connects TRBV2 to TRBJ1-1; 7 positions agree with TRBD1. Germline V CDR1 and CDR2: SNHLY, FYNNEI. Trimming at V came to 6 bases and at J to 5 bases, leaving 9 bases not matched to a gene. The CDR3 has 14 residues. The CDR3 DNA reads as TGTGCCAGCAGCACCCACAGGGGAGGGACTGAAGCTTTCTTT. Its translation: CASSTHRGGTEAFF.

This clonotype turned up a few times. This chain joins TRBV15 and TRBJ2-7; unclear D gene. Germline V lookup: CDR1 LNHNV, CDR2 YYDKDF (reference sequence). The V and J ends lost 6 bases and 3 bases respectively, with 12 bases between them. The CDR3 extends over 13 amino acids. The CDR3 nucleotides read TGTGCCACCAGGGGTGGGTGGCACTACGAGCAGTACTTC. Translated: CATRGGWHYEQYF.

The chain couples TRBV18 to TRBJ2-1; 12 bases align to TRBD2. The CDR3 extends over 15 amino acids. V lost 3 bases to trimming and J lost 10 bases; unmatched junction nucleotides: 7. Germline values: CDR1 KGHSH, CDR2 LQKENI. The DNA of the CDR3 is TGTGCCAGCTCACCGGGCGCTAGCGGGGGGGCCGAGCAGTTCTTC. Translated, it gives CASSPGASGGAEQFF.